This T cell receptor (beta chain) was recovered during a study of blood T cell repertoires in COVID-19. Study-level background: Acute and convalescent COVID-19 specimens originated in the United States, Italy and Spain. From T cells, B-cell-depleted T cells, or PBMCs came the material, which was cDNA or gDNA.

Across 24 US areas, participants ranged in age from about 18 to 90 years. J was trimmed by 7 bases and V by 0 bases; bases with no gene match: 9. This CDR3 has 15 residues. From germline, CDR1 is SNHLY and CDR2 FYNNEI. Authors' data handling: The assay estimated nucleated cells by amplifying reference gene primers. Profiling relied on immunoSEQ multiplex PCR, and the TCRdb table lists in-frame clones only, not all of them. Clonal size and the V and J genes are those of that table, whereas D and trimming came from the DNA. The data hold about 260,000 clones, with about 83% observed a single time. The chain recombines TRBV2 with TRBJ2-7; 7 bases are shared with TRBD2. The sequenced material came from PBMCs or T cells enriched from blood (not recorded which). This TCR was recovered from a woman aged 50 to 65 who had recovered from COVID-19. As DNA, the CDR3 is TGTGCCAGCAGTGAAGCACTAGCGAACACACGGGAGCAGTACTTC. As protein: CASSEALANTREQYF.